This T cell receptor (beta chain) was recovered during a study of regulatory T cells in long-lasting Graves disease. On the study more broadly: The antithyroid drugs taken by newly diagnosed Graves' patients had been used for under 3 months.

Time point noted: newly diagnosed GD, antithyroid drugs for less than 3 months. After RNA was extracted from PBMCs, the TCR library was made from it. The table lists this clonotype with a few counts. For TCR beta, libraries came from iRepertoire HTBI primers and Arm-PCR of CDR3 regions. TCRdb re-analysed the multiplex PCR reads in MiXCR, keeping a single row per CDR3 protein. The profile shows 400,000 to 450,000 distinct CDR3 sequences, about 16% of them singletons. This sample also belongs to another study, concerning T cells in Graves' hyperthyroidism and ophthalmopathy. From that second work: Carried out on the TCR CDR3, a first-round RT-PCR used the HTBI primer set.

The specimen comprised peripheral blood mononuclear cells (PBMCs), sampled at new diagnosis, from a patient treated with antithyroid drugs. The TCR was taken from a woman in her thirties with Graves disease.

The CDR3: CASSAILRGEKLFF. CDR3 nucleotides: TGTGCCAGCAGTGCAATCCTAAGAGGGGAAAAACTGTTTTTT. The chain employs TRBV2 and TRBJ1-4; no reliable D call. Germline lookup yields CDR1 SNHLY and CDR2 FYNNEI. V was cut by 4 bases and J by 8 bases, with 14 bases left in between. The CDR3 length is 14 residues.